This TCR beta chain appears in the sequencing data of a study of blood T cell repertoires in COVID-19. For the study at large: Sites across the United States, Italy and Spain contributed samples from acute and convalescent COVID-19. PBMCs, B-cell-depleted T cells, or T cells provided the cDNA or gDNA that made up the material.

Study processing details: Amplified reference gene primers provided the basis for estimating nucleated cell counts. Repertoires were generated with immunoSEQ multiplex PCR, while TCRdb's copy carries only in-frame clones and drops some. The V and J calls and the clone size are those of that table, but D and trimming were determined from the DNA. This sample has 200,000 to 300,000 clones, with approximately 90% found just once. J lost 5 bases, V lost 6 bases, and 9 bases had no gene match. Per germline, CDR1 ENHRY and CDR2 SYGVKD. The CDR3 runs to 15 residues. The sequence was collected from a man between 18 and 35 years old with active or convalescent COVID-19. The sequencing sample was made of peripheral blood. This rearrangement joins TRBV10-3 to TRBJ2-1, with TRBD2 matching 8 bases. Written as DNA, the CDR3 is TGTGCCATCAGCTTAGACGGGGGGGCTAACAATGAGCAGTTCTTC. Translating it yields CAISLDGGANNEQFF.